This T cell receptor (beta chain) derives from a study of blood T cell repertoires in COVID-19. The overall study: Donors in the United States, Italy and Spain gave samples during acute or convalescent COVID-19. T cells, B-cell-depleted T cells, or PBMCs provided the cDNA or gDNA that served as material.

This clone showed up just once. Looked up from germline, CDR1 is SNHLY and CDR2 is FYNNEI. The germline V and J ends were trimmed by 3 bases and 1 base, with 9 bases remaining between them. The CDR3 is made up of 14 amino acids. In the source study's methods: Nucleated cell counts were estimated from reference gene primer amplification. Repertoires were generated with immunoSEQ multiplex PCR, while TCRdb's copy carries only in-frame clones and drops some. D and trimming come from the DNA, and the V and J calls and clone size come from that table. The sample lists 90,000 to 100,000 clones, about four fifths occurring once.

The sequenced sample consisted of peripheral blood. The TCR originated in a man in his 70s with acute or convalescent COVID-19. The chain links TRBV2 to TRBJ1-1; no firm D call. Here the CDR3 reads CASSDWGENTEAFF. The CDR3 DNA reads TGTGCCAGCAGTGACTGGGGAGAGAACACTGAAGCTTTCTTT.